The next 6 T cell receptor beta chains were all read from a single sample in a study of T cell responses to AZD1222 COVID-19 vaccine. Clones were sequenced by immunoSEQ multiplex PCR, and TCRdb holds only the in-frame ones, with some missing. The profile shows 95,000 to 150,000 clones, more than 85% of them singletons. Here the sequenced sample was peripheral blood, taken on day 0 of AZD1222 vaccination. These receptor sequences come from an adult in good health.

CDR3 sequence (DNA): TGTGCCAGCAGCTCCCGGGAGTCCCCGCAGTATTTT. Translating it yields CASSSRESPQYF. The chain is built from TRBV7-9 and TRBJ2-3; a weak D match, TRBD2 (6 bases). This CDR3 is built from 12 residues. Trimming shortened V by 4 bases and J by 10 bases, and 12 bases separated the two germline ends. CDR1 is SEHNR and CDR2 is FQNEAQ in the germline V gene (reference sequence).

The chain uses TRBV27 and TRBJ1-3; the match to TRBD1 covers 9 bases. This CDR3 has 15 residues. In germline, CDR1 is MNHEY, CDR2 SMNVEV (reference sequence). The junction had 10 bases not matched to a gene; V was cut back by 6 bases and J by 7 bases. The CDR3 DNA is TGTGCCAGCAGGGGATCCGGGACAGGGATGAACACCATATATTTT. As protein: CASRGSGTGMNTIYF.

The V and J genes are TRBV7-9 and TRBJ2-1; D unclear. The CDR3 spans 14 residues. The germline gives CDR1 SEHNR, CDR2 FQNEAQ (reference sequence). Trimming took 0 bases from V and 7 from J, leaving 10 bases between them. The DNA of the CDR3 is TGTGCCAGCAGCTTAGCGGGCGCCTCGAATGAGCAGTTCTTC. This sequence encodes CASSLAGASNEQFF.

J is TRBJ2-7 and V is TRBV6-5; TRBD1 is a possible D gene (5 bases). With 8 bases removed from V and 1 base from J, the gap between germline ends came to 9 bases. The CDR3 spans 12 residues. Looked up from germline, CDR1 is MNHEY and CDR2 is SVGAGI. CDR3 DNA: TGTGCCAGCCAGACAGTTTCCTACGAGCAGTACTTC. Encoded protein: CASQTVSYEQYF.

J is TRBJ2-2 and V is TRBV6-5; D could derive from TRBD1 or TRBD2 (6 bases each). The CDR3 contains 15 residues. Trimming pared 4 bases from V and 2 bases from J, leaving 11 bases between. The germline V gene has CDR1 MNHEY and CDR2 SVGAGI. CDR3 sequence (DNA): TGTGCCAGCAGTTCATCCGGGGGCAACACCGGGGAGCTGTTTTTT. It translates to CASSSSGGNTGELFF.

V is TRBV6-5 and J is TRBJ2-5; D unresolved. Germline-derived CDR1 and CDR2 are MNHEY and SVGAGI. The CDR3 covers 12 residues. Trimming took 7 bases from V and 2 from J, leaving 8 bases between them. The CDR3 protein is CASKWGQETQYF. In nucleotides, the CDR3 is TGTGCCAGCAAATGGGGACAAGAGACCCAGTACTTC.